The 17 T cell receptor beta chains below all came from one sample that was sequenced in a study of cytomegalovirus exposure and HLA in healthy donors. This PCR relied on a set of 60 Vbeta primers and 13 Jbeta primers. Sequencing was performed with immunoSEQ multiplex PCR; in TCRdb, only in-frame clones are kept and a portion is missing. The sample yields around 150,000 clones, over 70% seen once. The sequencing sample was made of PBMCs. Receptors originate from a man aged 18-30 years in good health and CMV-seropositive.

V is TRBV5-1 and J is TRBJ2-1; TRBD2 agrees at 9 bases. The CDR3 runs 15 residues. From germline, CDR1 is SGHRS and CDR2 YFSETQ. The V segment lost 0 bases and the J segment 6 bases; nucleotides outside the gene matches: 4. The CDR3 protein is CASSLALAGTNEQFF. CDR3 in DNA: TGCGCCAGCAGCTTGGCGCTAGCGGGAACCAATGAGCAGTTCTTC.

The CDR3: CAAARDRATDTQYF. As DNA, the CDR3 is TGTGCCGCCGCCAGGGACAGGGCCACAGATACGCAGTATTTT. J is TRBJ2-3 and V is TRBV15, with 9 nucleotides matching TRBD1. V lost 11 bases to trimming and J lost 2 bases; unmatched junction nucleotides: 8. This CDR3 is 14 amino acids long. Germline assignment: CDR1 LNHNV and CDR2 YYDKDF (reference sequence).

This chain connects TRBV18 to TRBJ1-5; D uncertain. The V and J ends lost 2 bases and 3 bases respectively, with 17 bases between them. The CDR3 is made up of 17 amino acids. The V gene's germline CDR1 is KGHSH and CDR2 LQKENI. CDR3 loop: CASSPALDKKLNQPQHF. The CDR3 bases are TGTGCCAGCTCACCAGCCCTCGACAAGAAACTCAATCAGCCCCAGCATTTT.

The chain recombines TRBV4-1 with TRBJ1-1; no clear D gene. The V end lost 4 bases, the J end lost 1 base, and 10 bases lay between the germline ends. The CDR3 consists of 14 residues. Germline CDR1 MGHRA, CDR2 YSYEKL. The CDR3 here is CASSPPSRNTEAFF. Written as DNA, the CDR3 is TGCGCCAGCAGCCCCCCCTCGCGGAACACTGAAGCTTTCTTT.

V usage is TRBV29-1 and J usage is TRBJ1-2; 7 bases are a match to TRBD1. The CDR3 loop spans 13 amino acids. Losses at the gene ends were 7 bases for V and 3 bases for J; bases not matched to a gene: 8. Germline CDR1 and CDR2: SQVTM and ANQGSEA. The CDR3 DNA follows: TGCAGCGCCGAACAGGGGATTGACTATGGCTACACCTTC. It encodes CSAEQGIDYGYTF.

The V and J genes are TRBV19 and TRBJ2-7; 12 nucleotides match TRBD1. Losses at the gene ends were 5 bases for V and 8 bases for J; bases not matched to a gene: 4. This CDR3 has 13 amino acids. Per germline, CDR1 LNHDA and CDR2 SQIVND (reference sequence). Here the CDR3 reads CASSPGQGAKQYF. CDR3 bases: TGTGCCAGTAGTCCGGGACAGGGGGCGAAGCAGTACTTC.

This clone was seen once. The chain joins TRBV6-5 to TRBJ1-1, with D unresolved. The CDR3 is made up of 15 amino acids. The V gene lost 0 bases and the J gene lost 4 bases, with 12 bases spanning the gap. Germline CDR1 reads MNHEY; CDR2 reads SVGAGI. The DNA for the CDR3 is TGTGCCAGCAGTTACTCAACCCGGGTGGTCACTGAAGCTTTCTTT. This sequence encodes CASSYSTRVVTEAFF.

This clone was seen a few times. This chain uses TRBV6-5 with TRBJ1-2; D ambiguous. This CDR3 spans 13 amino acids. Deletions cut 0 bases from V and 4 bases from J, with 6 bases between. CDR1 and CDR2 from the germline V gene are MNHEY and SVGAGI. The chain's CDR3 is CASSYSRGYGYTF. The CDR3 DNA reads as TGTGCCAGCAGTTACTCACGGGGCTATGGCTACACCTTC.

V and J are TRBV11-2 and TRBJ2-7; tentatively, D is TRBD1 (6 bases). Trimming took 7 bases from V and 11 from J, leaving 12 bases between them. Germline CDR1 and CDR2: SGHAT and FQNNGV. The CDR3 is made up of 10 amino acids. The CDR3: CASTNKGEYF. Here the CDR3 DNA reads TGTGCCAGCACCAACAAGGGGGAGTACTTC.

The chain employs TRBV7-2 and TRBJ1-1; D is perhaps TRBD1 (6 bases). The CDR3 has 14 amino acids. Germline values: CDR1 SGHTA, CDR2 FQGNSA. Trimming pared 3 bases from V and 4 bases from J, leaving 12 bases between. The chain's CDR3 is CASSFNRESTEAFF. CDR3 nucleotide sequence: TGTGCCAGCAGCTTTAACAGGGAGAGCACTGAAGCTTTCTTT.

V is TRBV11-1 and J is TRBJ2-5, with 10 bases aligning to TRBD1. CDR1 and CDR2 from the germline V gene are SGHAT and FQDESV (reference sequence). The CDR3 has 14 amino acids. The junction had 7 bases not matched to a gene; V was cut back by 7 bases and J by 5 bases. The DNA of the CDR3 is TGTGCCAGCACCCTAGGGGGACAGGGGGAGACCCAGTACTTC. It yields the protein CASTLGGQGETQYF. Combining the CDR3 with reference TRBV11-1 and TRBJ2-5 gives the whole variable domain EAEVAQSPRYKITEKSQAVAFWCDPISGHATLYWYRQILGQGPELLVQFQDESVVDDSQLPKDRFSAERLKGVDSTLKIQPAELGDSAMYLCASTLGGQGETQYFGPGTRLLVL.

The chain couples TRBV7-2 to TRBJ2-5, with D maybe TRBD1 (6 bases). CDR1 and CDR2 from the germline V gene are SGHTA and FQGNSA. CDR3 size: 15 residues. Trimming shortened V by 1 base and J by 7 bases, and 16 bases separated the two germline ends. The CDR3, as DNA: TGTGCCAGCAGCTTAGAGGGGGACGTAAAGTGGACCCAGTACTTC. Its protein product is CASSLEGDVKWTQYF.

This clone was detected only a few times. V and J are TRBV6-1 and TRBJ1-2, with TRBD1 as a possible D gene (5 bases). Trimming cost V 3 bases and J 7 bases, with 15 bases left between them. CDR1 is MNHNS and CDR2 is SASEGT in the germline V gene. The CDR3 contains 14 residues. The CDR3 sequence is CASSDSDGGGGYTF. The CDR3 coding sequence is TGTGCCAGCAGTGACTCGGACGGGGGTGGTGGCTACACCTTC.

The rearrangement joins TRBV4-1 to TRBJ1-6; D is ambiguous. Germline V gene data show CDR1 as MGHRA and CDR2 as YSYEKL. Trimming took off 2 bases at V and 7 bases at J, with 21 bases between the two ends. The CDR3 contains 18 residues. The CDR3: CASSQQPRWEAGNSPLHF. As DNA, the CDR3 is TGCGCCAGCAGCCAACAGCCCCGTTGGGAGGCAGGAAATTCACCCCTCCACTTT.

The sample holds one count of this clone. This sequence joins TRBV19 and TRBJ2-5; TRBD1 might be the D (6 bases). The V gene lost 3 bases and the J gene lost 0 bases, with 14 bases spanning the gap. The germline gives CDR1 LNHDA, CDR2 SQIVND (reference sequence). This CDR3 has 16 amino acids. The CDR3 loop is CASSIQGSPYQETQYF. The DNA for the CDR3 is TGTGCCAGTAGTATCCAGGGGAGCCCGTACCAAGAGACCCAGTACTTC.

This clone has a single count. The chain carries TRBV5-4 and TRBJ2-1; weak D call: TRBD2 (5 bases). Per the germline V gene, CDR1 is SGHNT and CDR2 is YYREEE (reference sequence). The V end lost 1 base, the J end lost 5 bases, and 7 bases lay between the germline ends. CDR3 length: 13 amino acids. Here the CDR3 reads CASSLSGDNEQFF. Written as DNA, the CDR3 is TGTGCCAGCAGCTTGAGCGGAGACAATGAGCAGTTCTTC.

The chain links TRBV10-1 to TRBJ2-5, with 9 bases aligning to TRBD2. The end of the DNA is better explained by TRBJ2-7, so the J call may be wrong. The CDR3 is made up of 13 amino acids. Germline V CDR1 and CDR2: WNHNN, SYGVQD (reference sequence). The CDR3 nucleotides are TGCGCCAGCAGTGAATGGCGGGAGGGCGAGCAGTACTTC. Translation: CASSEWREGEQYF.